This T cell receptor beta chain was observed in a study of blood T cell repertoires in COVID-19 (TCRdb year 2020). Concerning the study at large: The collaborator samples originated in the United States, Italy and Spain and spanned the acute and convalescent phases of COVID-19. The prospective study material was composed of cDNA or gDNA derived from T cells, B-cell-depleted T cells, or PBMCs. Subjects who had been exposed to COVID-19, were actively infected with it, or had recovered from it provided the deeply sampled blood TCRbeta repertoires that made up the dataset. The repertoires were made available in a free public database intended to serve as a resource for research on the immune response to SARS-CoV-2. Samples came from the ongoing ImmuneRACE study (first 160 participants) plus 1,254 subjects from 6 global collaborators. Nearly every sample came with metadata listing a de-identified subject ID, COVID-19 status, age in years and sex. HLA class I and class II types, where available, came from metadata supplied by the sample provider rather than from assay-based typing.

A distance of 6 bases separates the germline ends of V and J, which lose 2 bases and 4 bases respectively. Spanning cysteine to phenylalanine, the CDR3 consists of 13 amino acids. Here the CDR3 DNA is all that survives: 39 bases in frame from base 1. The germline V gene encodes CDR1 SGHTA and CDR2 FQGTGA. Details on this clone: The target of this receptor is not known. No qualities accompany the bases; no much larger clone lies one base away.

The immunoSEQ Assay, a bias-controlled multiplex PCR, was used to amplify TCRbeta CDR3 regions from genomic DNA. The study's own analysis went as follows. The number of nucleated cells in each sample was estimated by amplification of reference gene primers within the assay. To quantify the absolute abundance of each unique TCRbeta CDR3 rearrangement, sequence reads were collapsed and filtered. For each sample, productive Simpson clonality was calculated as the square root of Simpson's diversity index across productive rearrangements. TCRdb's version of the immuneACCESS table is confined to in-frame rearrangements and falls short of the full clone set. An unresolved V gene accounts for under half of the shortfall where checked; the remainder is of unknown origin. V and J calls and clone size follow that table, whereas D and trimming were derived from the DNA. The sample table lists 200,000 to 250,000 clones, around four fifths of them with a count of one. Together, the top ten hold roughly 8.2% of the sample.

Overall results and qualifications from the work: The amount of clinical and demographic metadata varied by source and participant and was provided uncurated.

One collaborating source in Seattle enrolled patients during active infection and followed them longitudinally through the course of disease. Each collaborating institution followed its own protocols to collect whole blood in K2EDTA tubes. For TCRbeta analysis, collaborators shipped samples as frozen whole blood, isolated PBMCs, or DNA extracted from either of those sample types. The TCR sequence derives from a woman of 80 years or more with COVID-19, enrolled during active disease. Recombination connected TRBV7-3 to TRBJ1-5; a weak D assignment points to TRBD1 (5 bases agree). Sequencing used peripheral blood. This receptor has the CDR3 CASSLGANQPQHF. Read as DNA, the sequence is TGTGCCAGCAGCTTAGGGGCAAATCAGCCCCAGCATTTT.